The 10 T cell receptor beta chains below were found in one sample sequenced in a study of vaccination and CD4 T cells after COVID-19. No antigen is known for these receptors. Indicated treatment: roughly 11-day PBMC culture with coronavirus spike peptide pools or control peptides (ViraFEST assay). The Oncomine TCR Beta short-read assay was what sequenced the DNA obtained from cultured CD4+ T cells. TCRdb re-called the PCR reads through MiXCR, storing one row per CDR3 protein. This repertoire shows roughly 20,000 distinct CDR3 sequences, approximately 38% found once; its top ten account for less than 5.5%. This sample comprised CD4+ T cells from blood, cultured in vitro, obtained before SARS-CoV-2 vaccination. These receptors all come from a human donor who had recovered from COVID-19.

J is TRBJ1-6 and V is TRBV27; TRBD1 aligns across 7 bases. Trimming took 5 bases from V and 9 from J; bases not matched to a gene: 7. The CDR3 has 14 amino acids. Germline V gene lookup returns CDR1 MNHEY and CDR2 SMNVEV (reference sequence). For the CDR3, the DNA is TGTGCCAGCAGTCTGACAGGGAGGGGTTCACCCCTCCACTTT. The encoded protein is CASSLTGRGSPLHF.

This clonotype came up a few times. The chain uses TRBV7-2 and TRBJ2-5; D may be TRBD1 or TRBD2 (5 bases each). Trimming cost V 5 bases and J 5 bases, with 18 bases left between them. The CDR3 covers 15 residues. The germline CDR1 and CDR2 sequences are SGHTA and FQGNSA. This CDR3 is CASSQVGGGQETQYF. CDR3 DNA sequence: TGTGCCAGCAGCCAAGTTGGGGGTGGTCAGGAGACCCAGTACTTC.

V usage is TRBV2 and J usage is TRBJ1-2; D might be TRBD1 (5 bases). Trimming took off 7 bases at V and 4 bases at J, with 13 bases between the two ends. This CDR3 comprises 13 residues. Germline values: CDR1 SNHLY, CDR2 FYNNEI. The CDR3 nucleotides are TGTGCCAGCACCGCCCAGGGACTCTATGGCTACACCTTC. Its translation is CASTAQGLYGYTF.

The chain is built from TRBV7-2 and TRBJ2-4, with 9 bases lining up with TRBD2. CDR3 size: 18 residues. Germline V CDR1 and CDR2: SGHTA, FQGNSA. V lost 2 bases, J lost 0 bases, and 8 bases stayed unmatched. The CDR3 here is CASSLTGAGGLAKNIQYF. CDR3 nucleotides: TGTGCCAGCAGCTTAACGGGGGCGGGGGGGCTAGCCAAAAACATTCAGTACTTC.

This clonotype was observed a handful of times. This chain links TRBV27 with TRBJ2-7; unclear D gene. This CDR3 spans 15 amino acids. Germline values: CDR1 MNHEY, CDR2 SMNVEV (reference sequence). Trimming took 1 base from V and 2 from J, leaving 12 bases between them. For the CDR3, the DNA is TGTGCCAGCAGTTTATTAGGTGGGGAAGCCTACGAGCAGTACTTC. Translating it yields CASSLLGGEAYEQYF.

The chain uses TRBV11-3 and TRBJ1-1; D possibly corresponds to TRBD1 (5 bases). Germline V gene lookup returns CDR1 SGHNT and CDR2 YENEEA. The CDR3 contains 15 residues. Trimming removed 0 bases from V and 10 bases from J, with 18 bases in between. The CDR3 DNA is TGTGCCAGCAGCTTAGAGTCCGGGGCTTTGCATGGAGCTTTCTTT. It translates to CASSLESGALHGAFF.

This clonotype has just a few counts. This chain uses TRBV7-2 with TRBJ2-5; D unclear. The CDR3 has 13 residues. The V and J ends lost 1 base and 4 bases respectively, with 7 bases between them. Germline V lookup: CDR1 SGHTA, CDR2 FQGNSA. The CDR3 is CASSLGSGETQYF. DNA for the CDR3: TGTGCCAGCAGCTTAGGGTCAGGAGAGACCCAGTACTTC.

In its sample, this clonotype ranks as medium-sized. J is TRBJ2-5 and V is TRBV19, with D maybe TRBD2 (6 bases). Germline V CDR1 and CDR2: LNHDA, SQIVND (reference sequence). The CDR3 contains 16 residues. The V gene lost 1 base and the J gene lost 5 bases, with 17 bases spanning the gap. The CDR3 here is CASSIGLEGSRETQYF. CDR3 DNA: TGTGCCAGTAGTATAGGGTTGGAGGGCTCCCGGGAGACCCAGTACTTC.

A few counts support this clonotype. The V call is TRBV7-8, the J call TRBJ1-2, with D tentatively TRBD1 (6 bases). This CDR3 has 18 residues. CDR1 and CDR2 from the germline V gene are SGHVS and FQNEAQ. V was clipped by 5 bases and J by 2 bases, with 24 bases between them. The CDR3 reads CASSPVGGTGSPNYGYTF. In DNA, the CDR3 is TGTGCCAGCAGCCCCGTGGGGGGAACAGGGAGCCCCAACTATGGCTACACCTTC.

The CDR3 spells CASSTGGLRGTEAFF. The CDR3 DNA reads as TGTGCCAGCAGTACAGGGGGCTTGAGGGGCACTGAAGCTTTCTTT. The V call is TRBV27, the J call TRBJ1-1; the match to TRBD1 covers 9 bases. With V trimmed by 5 bases and J by 4 bases, 8 bases remained unmatched. The germline V gene has CDR1 MNHEY and CDR2 SMNVEV (reference sequence). The CDR3 totals 15 residues.